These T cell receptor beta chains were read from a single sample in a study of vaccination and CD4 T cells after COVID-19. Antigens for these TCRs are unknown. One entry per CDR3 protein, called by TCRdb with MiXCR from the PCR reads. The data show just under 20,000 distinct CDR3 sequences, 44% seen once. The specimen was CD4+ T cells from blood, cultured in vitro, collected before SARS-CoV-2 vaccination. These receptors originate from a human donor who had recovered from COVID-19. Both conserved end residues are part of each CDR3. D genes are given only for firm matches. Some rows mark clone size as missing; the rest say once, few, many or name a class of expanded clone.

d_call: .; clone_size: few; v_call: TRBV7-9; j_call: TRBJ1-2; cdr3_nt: TGTGCCAGCAGTCCAGGGATATCTCCTAACTATGGCTACACCTTC; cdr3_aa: CASSPGISPNYGYTF
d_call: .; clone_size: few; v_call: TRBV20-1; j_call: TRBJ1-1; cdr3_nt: TGCAGTGCATTTCGGCAGCGACAGGTCAACACTGAAGCTTTCTTT; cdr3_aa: CSAFRQRQVNTEAFF
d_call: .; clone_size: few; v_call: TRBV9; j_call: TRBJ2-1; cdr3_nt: TGTGCCAGCAGCGGGAGACGTGGCTACAATGAGCAGTTCTTC; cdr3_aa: CASSGRRGYNEQFF
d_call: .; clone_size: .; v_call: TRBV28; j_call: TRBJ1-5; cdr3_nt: TGTGCCAGCTCCCAAACCACAGGGTTTGGTAGCAATCAGCCCCAGCATTTT; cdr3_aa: CASSQTTGFGSNQPQHF
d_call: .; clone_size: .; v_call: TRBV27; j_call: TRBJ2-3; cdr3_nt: TGTGCCAGCAGTTTAATGTCCTCCACAGATACGCAGTATTTT; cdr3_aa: CASSLMSSTDTQYF
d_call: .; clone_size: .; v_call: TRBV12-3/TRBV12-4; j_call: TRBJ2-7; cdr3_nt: TGTGCCAGCAGTTTTCCCCCGGGGGAAGTCTCCTACGAGCAGTACTTC; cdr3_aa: CASSFPPGEVSYEQYF
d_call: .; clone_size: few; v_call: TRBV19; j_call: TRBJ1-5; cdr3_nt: TGTGCCAGTAGTCGGCAACTCAATCAGCCCCAGCATTTT; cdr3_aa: CASSRQLNQPQHF
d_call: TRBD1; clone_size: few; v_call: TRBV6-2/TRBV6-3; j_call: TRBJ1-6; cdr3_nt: TGTGCCAGCACCGTGACAGGGGCTCGCGCCTCAAATTCACCCCTCCACTTT; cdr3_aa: CASTVTGARASNSPLHF
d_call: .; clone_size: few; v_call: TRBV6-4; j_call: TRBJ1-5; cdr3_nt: TGTGCCAGCAGTGACTCGCCAGGGGATCAGCCCCAGCATTTT; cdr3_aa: CASSDSPGDQPQHF
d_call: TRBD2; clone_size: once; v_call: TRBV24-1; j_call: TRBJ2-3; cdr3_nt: TGTGCCACCAGTGATTCTGGTAGCGGGAGTCGGCTTACGCAGTATTTT; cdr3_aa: CATSDSGSGSRLTQYF
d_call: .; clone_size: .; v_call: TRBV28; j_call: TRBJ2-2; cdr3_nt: TGTGCCAGCAGTTTAGTTCCGGGGGCACGAACGAACACCGGGGAGCTGTTTTTT; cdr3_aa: CASSLVPGARTNTGELFF
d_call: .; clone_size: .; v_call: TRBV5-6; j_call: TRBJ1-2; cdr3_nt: TGTGCCAGCAGTCCGCCGGGGAGAGGTGGCTACACCTTC; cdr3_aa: CASSPPGRGGYTF
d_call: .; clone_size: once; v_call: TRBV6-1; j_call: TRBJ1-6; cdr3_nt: TGTGCCACAGGGCGATCGACATTGACCACCTATAATTCACCCCTCCACTTT; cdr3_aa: CATGRSTLTTYNSPLHF
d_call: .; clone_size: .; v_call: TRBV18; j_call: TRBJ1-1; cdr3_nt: TGTGCCAGCTCACCCCTGGAAATGGGGAACACTGAAGCTTTCTTT; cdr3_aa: CASSPLEMGNTEAFF
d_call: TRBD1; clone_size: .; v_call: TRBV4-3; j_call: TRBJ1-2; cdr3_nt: TGCGCCAGCAGCCTCCGCGCCGGGACAGCCTATGGCTACACCTTC; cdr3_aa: CASSLRAGTAYGYTF
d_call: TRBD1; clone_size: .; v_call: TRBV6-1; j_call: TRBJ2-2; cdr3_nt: TGTGCCAGCAGTGGACGGGACAGCCCCGGTGGTGTCCCCGGGGAGCTGTTTTTT; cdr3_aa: CASSGRDSPGGVPGELFF
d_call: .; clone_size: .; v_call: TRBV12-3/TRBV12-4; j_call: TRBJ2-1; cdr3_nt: TGTGCCAGCAGTTTTAATCATCGAGGGCTCAATGAGCAGTTCTTC; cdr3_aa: CASSFNHRGLNEQFF
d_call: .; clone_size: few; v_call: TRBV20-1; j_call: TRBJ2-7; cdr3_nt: TGCAGTGCTATGTTCGTTAGGGGGAGCTACGAGCAGTACTTC; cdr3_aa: CSAMFVRGSYEQYF
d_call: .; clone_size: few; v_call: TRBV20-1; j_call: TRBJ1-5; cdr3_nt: TGCAGTGCTAGACACGGGGGTCAGCCCCAGCATTTT; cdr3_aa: CSARHGGQPQHF
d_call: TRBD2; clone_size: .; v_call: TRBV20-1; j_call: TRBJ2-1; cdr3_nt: TGCAGTGCCGAATCCGGGACTAGTATGTCCTACAATGAGCAGTTCTTC; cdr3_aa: CSAESGTSMSYNEQFF
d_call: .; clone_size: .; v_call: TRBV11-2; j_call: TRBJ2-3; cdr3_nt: TGTGCCAGCAGCTTACTTAGCAGCACAGATACGCAGTATTTT; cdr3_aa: CASSLLSSTDTQYF
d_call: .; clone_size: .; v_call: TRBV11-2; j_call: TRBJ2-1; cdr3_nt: TGTGCCAGCAGCCCCGGGGGAGCTGCCTCCTACAATGAGCAGTTCTTC; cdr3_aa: CASSPGGAASYNEQFF
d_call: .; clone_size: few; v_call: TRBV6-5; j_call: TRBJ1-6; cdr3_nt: TGTGCCAGCAGTTACTCGAATTTAGTGGGGGATCGGAATTCACCCCTCCACTTT; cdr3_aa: CASSYSNLVGDRNSPLHF
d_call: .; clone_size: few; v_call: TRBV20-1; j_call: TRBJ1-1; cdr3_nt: TGCAGTGCTAGTAAGTCCCGATCGGGGACTGAAGCTTTCTTT; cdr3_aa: CSASKSRSGTEAFF
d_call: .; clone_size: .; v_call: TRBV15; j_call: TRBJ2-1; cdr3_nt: TGTGCCACCAGCAGAGGACTAATCGCCGGTGGTGAGCAGTTCTTC; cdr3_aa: CATSRGLIAGGEQFF